Listed below are T cell receptor beta chains from one sample, sequenced in a study of cytotoxic CD8 clonotypes in ibrutinib-treated CLL. Method: immunoSEQ multiplex PCR; TCRdb's copy keeps in-frame clones and lacks some. In the table there are approximately 140,000 clones, around 77% of which are singletons. The sample here was PBMCs, taken after 12 months of ibrutinib treatment. Source of these receptors: a human donor with chronic lymphocytic leukemia. Each CDR3 is given with its conserved first and last residue. Each record gives: V gene, clone size, J gene, D gene, CDR3 protein, CDR3 DNA. D genes are given only for firm matches. Clone sizes are given selectively: once, few, many, or a class where the clone is expanded.

TRBV6-6,.,TRBJ1-1,TRBD1,CASSPGQGQKNTEAFF,TGTGCCAGCAGTCCAGGACAGGGCCAAAAGAACACTGAAGCTTTCTTT
TRBV15,once,TRBJ2-5,.,CATSKEGETQYF,TGTGCCACCAGCAAGGAAGGAGAGACCCAGTACTTC
TRBV9,.,TRBJ2-7,.,CASSFLMVVLSSYEQYF,TGTGCCAGCAGCTTTCTAATGGTAGTCCTGAGCTCCTACGAGCAGTACTTC
TRBV9,.,TRBJ1-1,.,CASSVDRLNTEAFF,TGTGCCAGCAGCGTCGACAGATTGAACACTGAAGCTTTCTTT
TRBV27,few,TRBJ2-7,TRBD1,CASSGTGYYEQYF,TGTGCCAGCAGTGGGACAGGGTACTACGAGCAGTACTTC
TRBV30,.,TRBJ2-3,TRBD2,CAWSLAGASDTQYF,TGTGCCTGGAGCCTAGCGGGAGCATCAGATACGCAGTATTTT
TRBV28,.,TRBJ1-1,TRBD1,CASSFLGGEIRYMNTEAFF,TGTGCCAGCAGTTTCCTAGGGGGCGAAATAAGGTATATGAACACTGAAGCTTTCTTT
TRBV19,.,TRBJ1-1,TRBD1,CASYQGAMNTEAFF,TGTGCCAGTTACCAGGGGGCTATGAACACTGAAGCTTTCTTT
TRBV30,.,TRBJ2-3,.,CAWGQRFTDTQYF,TGTGCCTGGGGACAGCGTTTCACAGATACGCAGTATTTT
TRBV28,medium-sized,TRBJ1-1,.,CASSLEFLPGTEAFF,TGTGCCAGCAGTCTTGAGTTTCTCCCCGGGACTGAAGCTTTCTTT
TRBV7-2,.,TRBJ2-5,.,CASSLGSSQETQYF,TGTGCCAGCAGCTTAGGTAGTTCTCAAGAGACCCAGTACTTC
TRBV18,medium-sized,TRBJ1-4,TRBD1,CASSPDRVYEKLFF,TGTGCCAGCTCACCGGACAGGGTATACGAAAAACTGTTTTTT
TRBV4-2,.,TRBJ2-5,.,CASSQDLSGPETQYF,TGTGCCAGCAGCCAAGATCTTAGCGGTCCTGAGACCCAGTACTTC
TRBV27,few,TRBJ1-4,.,CASSLSGEGEKLFF,TGTGCCAGCAGTTTATCGGGGGAGGGTGAAAAACTGTTTTTT
TRBV28,.,TRBJ2-7,.,CASSIEGLEQYF,TGTGCCAGCAGTATCGAGGGGTTAGAGCAGTACTTC
TRBV6-1,.,TRBJ2-7,TRBD2,CASSELGSGEPQYF,TGTGCCAGCAGTGAATTGGGTAGCGGGGAACCGCAGTACTTC
TRBV5-1,many,TRBJ1-1,TRBD1,CASSLGGQSLNTEAFF,TGCGCCAGCAGCTTGGGGGGACAGTCCCTGAACACTGAAGCTTTCTTT
TRBV2,.,TRBJ1-5,.,CASSSERSGSNQPQHF,TGTGCCAGCAGTTCCGAGAGATCCGGGAGCAATCAGCCCCAGCATTTT
TRBV7-3,.,TRBJ2-3,TRBD1,CASSRQGESTDTQYF,TGTGCCAGCAGCAGACAGGGCGAGAGCACAGATACGCAGTATTTT
TRBV18,.,TRBJ1-4,.,CASSPPMLVERKLFF,TGTGCCAGCTCACCCCCCATGTTGGTGGAGAGAAAACTGTTTTTT
TRBV10-3,.,TRBJ2-7,TRBD1,CAISTGVIYEQYF,TGTGCCATCAGTACAGGGGTGATTTACGAGCAGTACTTC
TRBV6-5,.,TRBJ1-6,.,CASSYSSSHGFSLHF,TGTGCCAGCAGTTACTCCAGTAGCCACGGGTTTTCCCTCCACTTT
TRBV7-9,.,TRBJ2-7,.,CASSSWTFYEQYF,TGTGCCAGCAGCTCTTGGACATTCTACGAGCAGTACTTC
TRBV4-2,.,TRBJ1-2,.,CASSQITGYSGYTF,TGTGCCAGCAGCCAAATTACAGGATATTCTGGCTACACCTTC
TRBV9,.,TRBJ2-3,.,CASSPRVGGGTDTQYF,TGTGCCAGCAGCCCTCGGGTCGGTGGGGGCACAGATACGCAGTATTTT
TRBV5-1,few,TRBJ1-2,TRBD1,CASSPLRDRAGYTF,TGCGCCAGCAGCCCTCTCCGGGACAGGGCAGGCTACACCTTC
TRBV6-6,.,TRBJ1-1,.,CASSYSDRPNTEAFF,TGTGCCAGCAGTTACTCCGACAGGCCGAACACTGAAGCTTTCTTT
TRBV2,many,TRBJ1-2,.,CASSGSGGVLNYGYTF,TGTGCCAGCAGTGGGAGTGGGGGGGTATTAAACTATGGCTACACCTTC